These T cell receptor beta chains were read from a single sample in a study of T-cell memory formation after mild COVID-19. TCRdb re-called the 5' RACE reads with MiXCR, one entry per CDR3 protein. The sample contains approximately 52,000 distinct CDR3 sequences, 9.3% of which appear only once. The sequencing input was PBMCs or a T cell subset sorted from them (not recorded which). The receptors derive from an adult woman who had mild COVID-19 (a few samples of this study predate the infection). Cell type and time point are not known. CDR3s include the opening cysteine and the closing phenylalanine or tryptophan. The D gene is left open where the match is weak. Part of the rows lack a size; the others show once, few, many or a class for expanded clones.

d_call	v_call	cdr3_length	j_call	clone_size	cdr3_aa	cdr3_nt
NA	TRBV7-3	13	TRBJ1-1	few	CASSYRRNTEAFF	TGTGCCAGCAGCTACCGAAGGAACACTGAAGCTTTCTTT
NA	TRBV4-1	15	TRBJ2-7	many	CASSPTLRSAYEQYF	TGCGCCAGCAGCCCCACGTTGAGGTCCGCCTACGAGCAGTACTTC
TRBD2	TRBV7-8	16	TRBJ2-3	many	CASSLLLGGPTDTQYF	TGTGCCAGCAGCTTATTGTTGGGAGGGCCCACAGATACGCAGTATTTT
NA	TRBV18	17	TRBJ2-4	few	CASSPPGPPLAKNIQYF	TGTGCCAGCTCACCACCCGGCCCCCCGCTAGCCAAAAACATTCAGTACTTC
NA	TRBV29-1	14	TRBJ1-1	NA	CSVELSPLGTEAFF	TGCAGCGTTGAACTTTCCCCGTTGGGCACTGAAGCTTTCTTT
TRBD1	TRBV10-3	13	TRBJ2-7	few	CAISAQGAYEQYF	TGTGCCATCAGTGCACAGGGGGCCTACGAGCAGTACTTC
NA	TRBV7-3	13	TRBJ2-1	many	CASSLSRDNEQFF	TGTGCCAGCAGCTTAAGTCGCGACAATGAGCAGTTCTTC
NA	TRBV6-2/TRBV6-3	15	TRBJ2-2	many	CASSRASEDTGELFF	TGTGCCAGCAGTCGGGCTAGCGAGGACACCGGGGAGCTGTTTTTT
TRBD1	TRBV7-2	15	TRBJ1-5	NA	CASSSGGRLGQPQHF	TGTGCCAGCAGCTCAGGGGGTCGATTAGGTCAGCCCCAGCATTTT
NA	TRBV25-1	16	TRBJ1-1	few	CASSAILDNMNTEAFF	TGTGCCAGCAGTGCCATCCTGGACAACATGAACACTGAAGCTTTCTTT
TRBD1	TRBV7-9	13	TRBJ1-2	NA	CASSSTGAYGYTF	TGTGCCAGCAGCTCCACAGGGGCCTATGGCTACACCTTC
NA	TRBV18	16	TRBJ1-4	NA	CASSLQTAATNEKLFF	TGTGCCAGCTCACTACAGACAGCAGCAACTAATGAAAAACTGTTTTTT
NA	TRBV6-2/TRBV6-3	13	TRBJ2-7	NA	CASSYSGTYEQYF	TGTGCCAGCAGTTACTCCGGGACCTACGAGCAGTACTTC
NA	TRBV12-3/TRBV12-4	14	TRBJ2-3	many	CASSLARYTDTQYF	TGTGCCAGCAGTTTAGCCCGATACACAGATACGCAGTATTTT
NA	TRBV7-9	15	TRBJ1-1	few	CASSLPGPRNTEAFF	TGTGCCAGCAGCTTACCCGGCCCCAGGAACACTGAAGCTTTCTTT
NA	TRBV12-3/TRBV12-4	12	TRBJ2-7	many	CASSLGYYEQYF	TGTGCCAGCAGTTTAGGCTACTACGAGCAGTACTTC
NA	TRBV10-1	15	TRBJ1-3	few	CASSEGRGDGNTIYF	TGCGCCAGCAGTGAGGGCAGGGGAGATGGAAACACCATATATTTT
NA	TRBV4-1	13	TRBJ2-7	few	CASSQQQAYEQYF	TGCGCCAGCAGCCAACAACAAGCCTACGAGCAGTACTTC
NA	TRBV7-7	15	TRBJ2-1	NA	CASSLEAARYNEQFF	TGTGCTAGCAGCTTAGAGGCTGCAAGGTACAATGAGCAGTTCTTC
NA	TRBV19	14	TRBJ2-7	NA	CASSIVGGSYEQYF	TGTGCCAGTAGTATAGTTGGGGGGTCCTACGAGCAGTACTTC
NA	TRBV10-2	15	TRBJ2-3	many	CASTWTLSSTDTQYF	TGCGCCAGCACTTGGACCCTATCAAGCACAGATACGCAGTATTTT
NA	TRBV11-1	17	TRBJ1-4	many	CASSSPGQSPITAKLFF	TGTGCCAGCAGCTCTCCGGGACAATCACCAATCACCGCAAAACTGTTTTTT
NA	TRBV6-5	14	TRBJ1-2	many	CASAPGAGNYGYTF	TGTGCCAGCGCTCCGGGGGCCGGAAACTATGGCTACACCTTC
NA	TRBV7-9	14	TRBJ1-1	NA	CASSLSRGTTEAFF	TGTGCCAGCAGCTTAAGTCGGGGGACCACTGAAGCTTTCTTT
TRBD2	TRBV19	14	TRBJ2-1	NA	CASGSGGDYNEQFF	TGTGCCAGTGGAAGCGGGGGGGATTACAATGAGCAGTTCTTC
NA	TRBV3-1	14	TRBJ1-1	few	CASKEGSLNTEAFF	TGTGCCAGCAAAGAGGGTTCCTTGAACACTGAAGCTTTCTTT
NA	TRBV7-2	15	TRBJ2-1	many	CASSPAGRLYNEQFF	TGTGCCAGCAGCCCCGCAGGGAGGCTATACAATGAGCAGTTCTTC
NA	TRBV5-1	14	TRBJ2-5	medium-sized	CASSLDSQQETQYF	TGCGCCAGCAGCTTGGACAGTCAACAAGAGACCCAGTACTTC
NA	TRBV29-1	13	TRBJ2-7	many	CSVVSDVTYEQYF	TGCAGCGTTGTTAGCGACGTCACCTACGAGCAGTACTTC
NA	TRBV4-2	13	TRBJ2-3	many	CASSYRVPDTQYF	TGTGCCAGCAGCTACAGAGTCCCAGATACGCAGTATTTT
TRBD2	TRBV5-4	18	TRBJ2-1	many	CASSLGNPGLAGYNEQFF	TGTGCCAGCAGCTTGGGGAACCCGGGACTAGCGGGCTACAATGAGCAGTTCTTC
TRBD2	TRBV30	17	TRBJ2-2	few	CAWIPFVAGAYTGELFF	TGTGCCTGGATTCCCTTCGTTGCGGGAGCTTACACCGGGGAGCTGTTTTTT
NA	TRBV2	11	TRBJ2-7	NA	CASQTGYEQYF	TGTGCCAGCCAGACTGGCTACGAGCAGTACTTC
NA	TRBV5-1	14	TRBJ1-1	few	CASSLARGGTEAFF	TGCGCCAGCAGCTTGGCCAGGGGAGGGACTGAAGCTTTCTTT
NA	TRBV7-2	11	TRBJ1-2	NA	CASSSVGGYTF	TGTGCCAGCAGCTCGGTCGGTGGGTACACCTTC
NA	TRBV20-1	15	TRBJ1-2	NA	CSARDHGHPNYGYTF	TGCAGTGCTAGAGATCACGGACACCCTAACTATGGCTACACCTTC
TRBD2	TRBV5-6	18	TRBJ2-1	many	CASSWTLTSGGSSVEQFF	TGTGCCAGCAGCTGGACGCTGACTAGCGGGGGGTCCTCTGTAGAGCAGTTCTTC
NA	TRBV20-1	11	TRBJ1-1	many	CSAHRGLEAFF	TGCAGTGCCCACCGGGGCTTGGAGGCTTTCTTT
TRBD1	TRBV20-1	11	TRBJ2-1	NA	CSATGGREQFF	TGCAGTGCAACAGGGGGCAGGGAGCAGTTCTTC
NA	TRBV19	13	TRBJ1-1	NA	CASSTQGQFEAFF	TGTGCCAGTAGTACTCAAGGACAGTTTGAAGCTTTCTTT
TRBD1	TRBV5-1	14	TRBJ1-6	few	CASRLDRGFSPLHF	TGCGCCAGCAGATTGGACAGGGGGTTTTCACCCCTCCACTTT
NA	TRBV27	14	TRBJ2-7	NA	CASSWDGRSAEQYF	TGTGCCAGCAGTTGGGATGGGCGTTCCGCCGAGCAGTACTTC
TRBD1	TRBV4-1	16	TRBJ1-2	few	CASSQDNRYRGLGYTF	TGCGCCAGCAGCCAAGATAATCGTTACAGGGGATTAGGCTACACCTTC
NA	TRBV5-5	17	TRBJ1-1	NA	CASSSAGGRGRETEAFF	TGTGCCAGCAGCTCGGCGGGCGGGAGGGGGAGGGAAACTGAAGCTTTCTTT
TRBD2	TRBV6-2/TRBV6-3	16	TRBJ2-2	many	CASRLTSGSNTGELFF	TGTGCCAGCAGACTCACTAGCGGGAGCAACACCGGGGAGCTGTTTTTT
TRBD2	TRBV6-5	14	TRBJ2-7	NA	CASSSGTSGDEQYF	TGTGCCAGCAGTTCCGGGACTAGCGGTGACGAGCAGTACTTC
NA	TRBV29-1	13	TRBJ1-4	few	CSAGLTTNEKLFF	TGCAGCGCCGGGTTAACAACTAATGAAAAACTGTTTTTT
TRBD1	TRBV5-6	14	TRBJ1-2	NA	CASTRQGAFYGYTF	TGTGCCAGCACCAGACAGGGGGCCTTCTATGGCTACACCTTC
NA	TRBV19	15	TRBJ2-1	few	CASSSPGGAYNEQFF	TGTGCCAGTAGTTCGCCCGGGGGTGCCTACAATGAGCAGTTCTTC
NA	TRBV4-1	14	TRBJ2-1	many	CASSQERDYNEQFF	TGCGCCAGCAGCCAAGAGCGGGACTACAATGAGCAGTTCTTC
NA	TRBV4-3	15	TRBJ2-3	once	CASSQDNGPTDTQYF	TGCGCCAGCAGCCAAGATAATGGCCCCACAGATACGCAGTATTTT
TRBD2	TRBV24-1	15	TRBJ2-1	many	CATSTGGEPTNEQFF	TGTGCCACCAGCACCGGGGGGGAGCCAACCAATGAGCAGTTCTTC
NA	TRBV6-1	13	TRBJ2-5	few	CASSAEGRGTQYF	TGTGCCAGCAGTGCCGAAGGCCGGGGGACCCAGTACTTC
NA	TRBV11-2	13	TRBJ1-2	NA	CASSLVSGWGYTF	TGTGCCAGCAGCTTAGTTTCGGGGTGGGGCTACACCTTC
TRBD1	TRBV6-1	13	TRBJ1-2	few	CASTTDRGYGYTF	TGTGCCAGCACTACGGACAGGGGTTATGGCTACACCTTC
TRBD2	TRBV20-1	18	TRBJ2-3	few	CSARVPRQLAGRADTQYF	TGCAGTGCTAGGGTCCCCCGTCAACTAGCGGGCCGGGCAGATACGCAGTATTTT
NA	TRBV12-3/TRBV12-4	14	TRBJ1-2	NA	CASSLPWPNYGYTF	TGTGCCAGCAGCCTCCCTTGGCCTAACTATGGCTACACCTTC
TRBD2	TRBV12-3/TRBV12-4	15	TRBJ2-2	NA	CASSFGGANTGELFF	TGTGCCAGCAGTTTTGGGGGGGCGAACACCGGGGAGCTGTTTTTT
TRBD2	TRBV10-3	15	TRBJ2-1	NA	CAISQLAGDYNEQFF	TGTGCCATCAGCCAACTAGCGGGGGACTACAATGAGCAGTTCTTC